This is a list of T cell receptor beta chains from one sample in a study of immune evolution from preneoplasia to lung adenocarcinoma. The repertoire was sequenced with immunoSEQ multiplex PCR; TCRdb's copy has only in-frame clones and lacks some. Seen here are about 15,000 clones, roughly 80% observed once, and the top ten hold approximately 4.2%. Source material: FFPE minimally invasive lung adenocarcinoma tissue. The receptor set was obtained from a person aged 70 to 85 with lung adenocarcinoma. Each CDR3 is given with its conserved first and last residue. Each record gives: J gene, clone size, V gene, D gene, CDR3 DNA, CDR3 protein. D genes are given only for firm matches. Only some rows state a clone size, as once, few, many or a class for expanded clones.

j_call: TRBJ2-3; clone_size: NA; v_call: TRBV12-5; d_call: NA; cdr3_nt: TGTGCTAGTGGTTCCCCAGGAGGTACGCAGTATTTT; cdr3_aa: CASGSPGGTQYF
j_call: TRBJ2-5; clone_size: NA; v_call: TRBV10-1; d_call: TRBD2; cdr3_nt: TGCGCCAGCAGTGAGCGGCTAGCGGGCTTACAAGAGACCCAGTACTTC; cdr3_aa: CASSERLAGLQETQYF
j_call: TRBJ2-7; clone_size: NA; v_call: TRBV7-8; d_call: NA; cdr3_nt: TGTGCCAGCAGCGATATGCAGGGGCCTTCCTACGAGCAGTACTTC; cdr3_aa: CASSDMQGPSYEQYF
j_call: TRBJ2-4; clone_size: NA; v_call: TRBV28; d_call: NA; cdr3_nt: TGTGCCAGCAGTCCCATGGTCGGGATGGACATTCAGTACTTC; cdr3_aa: CASSPMVGMDIQYF
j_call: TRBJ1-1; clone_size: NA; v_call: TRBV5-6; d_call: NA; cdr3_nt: TGTGCCAGCAGCTTGGGGACACCGGCCACTGAAGCTTTCTTT; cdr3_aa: CASSLGTPATEAFF
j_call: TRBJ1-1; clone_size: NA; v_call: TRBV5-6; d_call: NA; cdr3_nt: TGTGCCAGCAGAAGGTCCCAGGGGAGCACTGAAGCTTTCTTT; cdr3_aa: CASRRSQGSTEAFF
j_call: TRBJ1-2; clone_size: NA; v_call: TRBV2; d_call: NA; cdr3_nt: TGTGCCAGCAGGAGCAGAGACCAGGGTTTTCACGGCTACACCTTC; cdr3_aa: CASRSRDQGFHGYTF
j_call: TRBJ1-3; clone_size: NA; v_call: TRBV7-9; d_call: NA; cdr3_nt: TGTGCCAGCAGCCCCAGGGGCGGAAACACCATATATTTT; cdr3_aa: CASSPRGGNTIYF
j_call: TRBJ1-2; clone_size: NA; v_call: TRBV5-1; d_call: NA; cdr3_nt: TGCGCCAGCAGAAGCGATAACTATGGCTACACCTTC; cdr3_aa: CASRSDNYGYTF
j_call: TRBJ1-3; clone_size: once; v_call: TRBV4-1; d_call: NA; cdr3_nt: TGCGCCAGCAGCCAAGATGGGGTCGCTGGAAACACCATATATTTT; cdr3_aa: CASSQDGVAGNTIYF
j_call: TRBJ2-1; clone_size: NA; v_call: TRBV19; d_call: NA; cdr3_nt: TGTGCCAGTAGTCCCCCGGGACTCCAAAGGCATGAGCAGTTCTTC; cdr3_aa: CASSPPGLQRHEQFF